This entry lists 16 T cell receptor beta chains sequenced from one sample in a study of blood T cells in healthy people across ages. With a J-beta primer mix and a sample-barcoded 5' primer, a second PCR ran about 7 to 12 cycles. TCRdb re-called the 5' RACE reads through MiXCR, storing one row per CDR3 protein. The data contain more than 900,000 distinct CDR3 sequences, less than 25% of them singletons. This same sample was also taken into another study, of T cells of mothers and their children.

The sequenced material came from blood. These receptors originate from a girl aged 2 to 10 in good health.

This clonotype was counted at least ten times. This sequence joins TRBV12-3 or TRBV12-4 and TRBJ2-1; D possibly corresponds to TRBD2 (5 bases). The V and J ends lost 6 bases and 4 bases respectively, with 10 bases between them. This CDR3 is built from 13 residues. The CDR3 nucleotides read TGTGCCAGCAGCTTTGGCGGGTACAATGAGCAGTTCTTC. Its translation: CASSFGGYNEQFF.

The chain has TRBV14 and TRBJ1-1; D is unresolved. This CDR3 is built from 13 residues. Trimming took 8 bases from V and 7 from J, leaving 17 bases between them. Germline CDR1 SGHDN, CDR2 FVKESK. The CDR3 spells CASHQVKVYEAFF. The CDR3 DNA reads TGTGCCAGCCATCAGGTGAAGGTTTATGAAGCTTTCTTT.

A few counts support this clonotype. This CDR3 reads CSAPRYGYTF. The DNA of the CDR3 is TGCAGTGCTCCCCGCTATGGCTACACCTTC. The chain carries TRBV20-1 and TRBJ1-2; D gene ambiguous. In germline, CDR1 is DFQATT, CDR2 SNEGSKA (reference sequence). The ends were cut back, 5 bases at V and 4 bases at J, with 5 bases in the middle. There are 10 residues in the CDR3.

This clonotype was counted between two and nine times. V is TRBV12-3 or TRBV12-4 and J is TRBJ2-7; TRBD2 matches at 8 bases. The CDR3 is 16 amino acids. V lost 3 bases and J lost 2; bases outside the gene matches: 9. CDR3 nucleotide sequence: TGTGCCAGCAGTTTTGCCGGACTAGCCCCCACCTACGAGCAGTACTTC. It yields the protein CASSFAGLAPTYEQYF.

The V gene is TRBV4-3, the J gene TRBJ1-2; D may be TRBD1 (5 bases). Trimming cost V 5 bases and J 4 bases, with 20 bases left between them. This CDR3 comprises 16 residues. The germline gives CDR1 LGHNA, CDR2 YSLEER. The CDR3 nucleotides are TGCGCCAGCAGCGCGGAACCCCAGGGTGAGCCCTATGGCTACACCTTC. Protein: CASSAEPQGEPYGYTF.

The chain couples TRBV29-1 to TRBJ2-5; D perhaps matches TRBD2 (5 bases). The J call may be faulty, since TRBJ2-1 better matches the DNA end. In germline, CDR1 is SQVTM, CDR2 ANQGSEA. The CDR3 totals 13 residues. CDR3 in DNA: TGCAGCGTGGTCGGGGTCCTTACTAATGAGCAGTTCTTC. It is translated as CSVVGVLTNEQFF.

This clonotype was seen only a few times. The V and J genes are TRBV24-1 and TRBJ1-1; D remains ambiguous. The V and J ends lost 5 bases and 7 bases respectively, with 13 bases between them. This CDR3 has 13 amino acids. The V gene's germline CDR1 is KGHDR and CDR2 SFDVKD. CDR3: CATSGGSDLEAFF. The CDR3, as DNA: TGTGCCACCAGTGGAGGGTCGGACCTTGAAGCTTTCTTT.

This clonotype was picked up a small number of times. The gene calls are TRBV20-1 and TRBJ2-1, with a possible D match to TRBD2 (5 bases). V lost 4 bases and J 8 bases, leaving 6 bases between the germline ends. Germline V gene sequence: CDR1 DFQATT, CDR2 SNEGSKA (reference sequence). The CDR3 consists of 10 residues. The CDR3 nucleotides are TGCAGTGCTATCGGGGATGAGCAGTTCTTC. Its protein product is CSAIGDEQFF.

The chain uses TRBV6-5 and TRBJ2-5; no clear D. This CDR3 spans 15 amino acids. V lost 2 bases to trimming and J lost 2 bases, with 12 bases between them. From germline, CDR1 is MNHEY and CDR2 SVGAGI. The CDR3: CASSYATVAQETQYF. DNA of the CDR3: TGTGCCAGCAGTTACGCCACCGTGGCTCAAGAGACCCAGTACTTC.

The genes are TRBV7-9 and TRBJ2-7; D ambiguous. Germline-derived CDR1 and CDR2 are SEHNR and FQNEAQ (reference sequence). The CDR3 totals 15 residues. With 5 bases removed from V and 5 bases from J, the gap between germline ends came to 19 bases. The CDR3 protein is CASSPPRARENEQYF. Written as DNA, the CDR3 is TGTGCCAGCAGCCCCCCCCGAGCGAGAGAGAACGAGCAGTACTTC.

This clonotype was detected only a few times. The CDR3 coding sequence is TGTGCCAGCAGTCCCCTGGGGGGGGGCCGCGAGACCCAGTACTTC. This sequence encodes CASSPLGGGRETQYF. This chain connects TRBV7-3 to TRBJ2-5; tentative D call: TRBD2 (7 bases). From germline, CDR1 is SGHTA and CDR2 FQGTGA. This CDR3 has 15 amino acids. V was cut by 6 bases and J by 5 bases, with 19 bases left in between.

The chain combines TRBV11-2 with TRBJ2-7, with D tentatively TRBD1 (6 bases). Trimming stripped 0 bases from V and 3 bases from J, with 12 bases between. CDR3 length: 15 residues. Germline values: CDR1 SGHAT, CDR2 FQNNGV. CDR3 sequence: CASSLDLGRGYEQYF. Here the CDR3 DNA reads TGTGCCAGCAGCTTAGATCTGGGCAGGGGCTACGAGCAGTACTTC.

This sequence joins TRBV6-2 or TRBV6-3 and TRBJ2-4; 8 positions match TRBD2. This CDR3 region has 13 residues. Germline CDR1 MNHEY, CDR2 SVGEGT. Trimming cost V 7 bases and J 8 bases; bases outside gene matches: 7. The DNA of the CDR3 is TGTGCCAGCACCGAAAGGACTAGCTACATTCAGTACTTC. Amino acids: CASTERTSYIQYF.

The rearrangement joins TRBV29-1 to TRBJ2-4; 7 positions match TRBD1. This CDR3 contains 13 residues. V shed 1 base, J shed 6 bases, and the junction held 3 bases outside the gene matches. The germline V gene has CDR1 SQVTM and CDR2 ANQGSEA. In DNA form, the CDR3 reads TGCAGCGTTGAAGCCCGGGACAGAAACATTCAGTACTTC. Its translation: CSVEARDRNIQYF.

The V gene is TRBV20-1, the J gene TRBJ1-6; possible D gene TRBD1, 5 bases. The CDR3 is 16 amino acids. In germline, CDR1 is DFQATT, CDR2 SNEGSKA (reference sequence). Trimming cost V 0 bases and J 7 bases, with 16 bases left between them. CDR3: CSARDTDRLSNSPLHF. Written as DNA, the CDR3 is TGCAGTGCTAGAGACACTGACAGACTGTCGAATTCACCCCTCCACTTT.

This clonotype was seen a few times. V gene TRBV2 combines with J gene TRBJ1-1; no clear D gene. The CDR3 loop spans 15 amino acids. V lost 1 base and J lost 1, with 10 bases in between. Germline V lookup: CDR1 SNHLY, CDR2 FYNNEI. CDR3 amino acids: CASSEGWRTNTEAFF. For the CDR3, the DNA is TGTGCCAGCAGTGAAGGTTGGCGGACGAACACTGAAGCTTTCTTT.